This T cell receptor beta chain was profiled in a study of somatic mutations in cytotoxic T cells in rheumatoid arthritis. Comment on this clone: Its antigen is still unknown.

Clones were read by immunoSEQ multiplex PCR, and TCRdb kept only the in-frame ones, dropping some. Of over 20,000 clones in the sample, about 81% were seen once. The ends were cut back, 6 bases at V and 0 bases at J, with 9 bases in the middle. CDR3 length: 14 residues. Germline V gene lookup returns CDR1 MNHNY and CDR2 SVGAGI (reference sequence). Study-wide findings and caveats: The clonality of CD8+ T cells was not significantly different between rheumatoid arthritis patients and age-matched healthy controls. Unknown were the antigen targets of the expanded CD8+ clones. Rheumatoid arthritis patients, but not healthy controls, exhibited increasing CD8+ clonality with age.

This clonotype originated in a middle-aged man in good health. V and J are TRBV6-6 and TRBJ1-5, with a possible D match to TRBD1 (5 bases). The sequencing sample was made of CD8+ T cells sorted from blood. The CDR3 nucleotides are TGTGCCAGCAGGGCGAGGGGTAGCAATCAGCCCCAGCATTTT. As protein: CASRARGSNQPQHF.